This T cell receptor (beta chain) was sequenced in a study of technical replicates of blood from several donors. This table comes from immunoSEQ multiplex PCR, and its TCRdb copy is limited to in-frame clones, with some not included. The sample carries 60,000 to 90,000 clones, more than 85% recorded once. This CDR3 is 15 amino acids long. CDR1 and CDR2 (germline): MNHEY, SVGAGI. With 0 bases removed from V and 0 bases from J, the gap between germline ends came to 8 bases. The chain employs TRBV6-5 and TRBJ1-1, with no clear D. The sequencing sample was made of T cells isolated from PBMCs. The receptor was derived from a human donor in good health. The CDR3 here is CASSYSGALNTEAFF. The DNA of the CDR3 is TGTGCCAGCAGTTACTCAGGAGCCCTGAACACTGAAGCTTTCTTT.